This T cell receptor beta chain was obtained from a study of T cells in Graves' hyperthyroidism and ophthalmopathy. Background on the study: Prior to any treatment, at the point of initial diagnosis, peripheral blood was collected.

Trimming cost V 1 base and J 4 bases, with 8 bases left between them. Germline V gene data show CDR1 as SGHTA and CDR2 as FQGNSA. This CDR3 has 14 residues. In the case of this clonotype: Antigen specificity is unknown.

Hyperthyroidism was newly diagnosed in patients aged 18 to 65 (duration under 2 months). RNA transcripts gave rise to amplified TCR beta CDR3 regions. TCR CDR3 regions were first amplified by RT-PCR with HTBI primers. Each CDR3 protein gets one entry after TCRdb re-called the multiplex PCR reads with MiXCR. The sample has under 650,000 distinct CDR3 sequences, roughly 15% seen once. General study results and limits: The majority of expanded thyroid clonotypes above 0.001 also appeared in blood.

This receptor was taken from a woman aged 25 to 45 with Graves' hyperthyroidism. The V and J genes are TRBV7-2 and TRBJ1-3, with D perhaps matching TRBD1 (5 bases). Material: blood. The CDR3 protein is CASSLEYRGNTIYF. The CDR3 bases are TGTGCCAGCAGCTTAGAGTACAGGGGAAACACCATATATTTT. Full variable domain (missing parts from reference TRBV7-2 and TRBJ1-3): GAGVSQSPSNKVTEKGKDVELRCDPISGHTALYWYRQSLGQGLEFLIYFQGNSAPDKSGLPSDRFSAERTGGSVSTLTIQRTQQEDSAVYLCASSLEYRGNTIYFGEGSWLTVV.